This TCR beta chain was captured by sequencing in a study of response to subunit inactivated influenza vaccine. The CDR3 length is 15 residues. V was pared by 2 bases and J by 7 bases, with 16 bases between. General study findings and limits: New T cells are recruited in small numbers by each seasonal influenza vaccination, according to the authors' suggestion.

Turning to this clonotype: Its antigen is not identified.

One entry per CDR3 protein, called by TCRdb with MiXCR from the RT-PCR reads. The sample contains a few hundred thousand distinct CDR3 sequences, 14% of which appear only once. The source was PBMCs from blood, collected less than 13 days after vaccination. V usage is TRBV12-3 or TRBV12-4 and J usage is TRBJ2-3, with D hard to call. The source is a man aged 45-65 years who received an inactivated influenza vaccine. The CDR3 DNA follows: TGTGCCAGCAGTTTACTGGGTTGGGATGGATATACGCAGTATTTT. This encodes CASSLLGWDGYTQYF.